This TCR beta chain was sequenced during a study of shared clonotypes between healthy human individuals. The CDR3 contains 15 residues. The ends lost 6 bases at V and 2 bases at J; junction bases unmatched: 5. The germline CDR1 and CDR2 sequences are MNHNS and SASEGT. There are a few counts of this clone. Other DNA sequences in the sample encode the same CDR3. The method was immunoSEQ multiplex PCR; TCRdb's version includes in-frame clones alone and lacks a portion of them. The sample holds about 330,000 clones, roughly 70% seen once. This TCR was recovered from a man aged 25-40 years in good health. The chain is built from TRBV6-1 and TRBJ1-2; 11 bases align to TRBD1. Sequencing was done on a sample of memory CD4+ T cells sorted from blood. The subset: CD45RA-negative fraction. The CDR3 protein is CASRGQGAGNYGYTF. DNA of the CDR3: TGTGCCAGCAGAGGACAGGGGGCAGGGAACTATGGCTACACCTTC.